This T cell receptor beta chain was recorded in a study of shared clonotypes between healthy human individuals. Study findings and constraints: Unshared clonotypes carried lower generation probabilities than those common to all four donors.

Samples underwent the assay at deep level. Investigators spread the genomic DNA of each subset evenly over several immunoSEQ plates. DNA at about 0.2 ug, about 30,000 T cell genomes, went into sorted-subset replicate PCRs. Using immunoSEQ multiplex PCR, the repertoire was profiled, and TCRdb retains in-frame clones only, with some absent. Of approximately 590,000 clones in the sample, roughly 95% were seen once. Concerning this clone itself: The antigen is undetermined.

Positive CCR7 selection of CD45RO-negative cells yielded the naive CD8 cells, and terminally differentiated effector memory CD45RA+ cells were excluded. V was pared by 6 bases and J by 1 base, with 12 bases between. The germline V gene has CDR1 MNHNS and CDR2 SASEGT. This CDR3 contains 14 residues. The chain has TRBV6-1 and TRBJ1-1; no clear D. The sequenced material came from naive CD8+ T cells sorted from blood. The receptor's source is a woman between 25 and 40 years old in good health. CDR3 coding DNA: TGTGCCAGCAGGGAACAGCCTTCGAACACTGAAGCTTTCTTT. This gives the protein CASREQPSNTEAFF.